This T cell receptor (beta chain) came from a study of shared clonotypes between healthy human individuals. CDR1 is MNHNS and CDR2 is SASEGT in the germline V gene. With 4 bases removed from V and 7 bases from J, the gap between germline ends came to 16 bases. The length of the CDR3 is 15 residues. The assay was immunoSEQ multiplex PCR, and TCRdb's table has in-frame clones only and misses some. The sample comprises around 980,000 clones, around 78% of which are singletons, and roughly 0.61% rests with the top ten. The sample comprised memory CD4+ T cells from PBMCs. Subset described: CD45RA-negative fraction. V is TRBV6-1 and J is TRBJ1-4; TRBD1 is a possible D gene (5 bases). The receptor's source is a man aged 18 to 35 in good health. Some clones in this sample may be carry-over from other donors' samples. In DNA, the CDR3 is TGTGCCAGCAGTGCCCTCCTCGGACAAGCTGAAAAACTGTTTTTT. It is translated as CASSALLGQAEKLFF.